What follows describes a single TCR beta chain. What it binds is not known. PCR employed 60 Vbeta and 13 Jbeta primers. The table came from immunoSEQ multiplex PCR; TCRdb's copy has only in-frame clones and leaves some out. This sample carries 150,000 to 200,000 clones, roughly 80% of them seen once, and the ten largest clones take less than 7%. The sample is drawn from a study of cytomegalovirus exposure and HLA in healthy donors. Study at large: HLA-typed donors were the source of about 85 million unique TCRs, which an early data release held.

Whole-study results and caveats: Excluded: some indistinguishable V segments such as TRBV6-2 and TRBV6-3. In a later analysis, TCR beta V- and J-gene trimming was associated with a missense DCLRE1C variant. In a later analysis, common viral pathogens appeared linked to several of the most significant clusters.

This CDR3 has 13 residues. V lost 1 base, J lost 5 bases, and 8 bases lay in between. The germline gives CDR1 SGHVS, CDR2 FNYEAQ. The chain employs TRBV7-6 and TRBJ1-1, with D tentatively TRBD1 (6 bases). What was sequenced was PBMCs. This receptor was obtained from a man aged 40-49 years in good health and CMV-seropositive. Here the CDR3 reads CASSLDRVTEAFF. The CDR3 bases are TGTGCCAGCAGCTTAGACAGGGTAACTGAAGCTTTCTTT.